This entry is about one T cell receptor beta chain. Vbeta (60) and Jbeta (13) primers were used in the PCR. Libraries were prepared by immunoSEQ multiplex PCR; TCRdb keeps only in-frame clonotypes and omits some of them. The repertoire holds tens of thousands of clones, with under 85% as singletons. These data come from a study of cytomegalovirus exposure and HLA in healthy donors. Study information: An early data release held 70 million to 90 million unique TCRs from HLA-typed donors.

The V end was cut by 4 bases, the J end by 0 bases, with 12 bases between. The CDR3 is 15 residues long. Germline CDR1 and CDR2: SGHRS and YFSETQ. The V and J genes are TRBV5-1 and TRBJ2-3; maybe TRBD2 (6 bases). Input material: PBMCs. This receptor was identified in a woman aged 35 to 49 in good health and CMV-seropositive. The CDR3: CASSGGSGSTDTQYF. CDR3 DNA: TGCGCCAGCAGCGGAGGGAGTGGTAGCACAGATACGCAGTATTTT.